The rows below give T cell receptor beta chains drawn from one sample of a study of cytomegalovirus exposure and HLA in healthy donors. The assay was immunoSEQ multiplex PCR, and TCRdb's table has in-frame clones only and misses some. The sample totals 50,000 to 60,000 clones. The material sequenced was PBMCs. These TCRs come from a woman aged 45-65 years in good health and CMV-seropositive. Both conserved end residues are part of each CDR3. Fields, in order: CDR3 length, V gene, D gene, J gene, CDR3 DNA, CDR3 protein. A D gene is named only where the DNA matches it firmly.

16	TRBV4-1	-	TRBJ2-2	TGCGCCAGCAGCCAAGAAGAAAGACAAGACACCGGGGAGCTGTTTTTT	CASSQEERQDTGELFF
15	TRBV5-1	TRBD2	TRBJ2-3	TGCGCCAGCACTGGCGGGAGAGGGGGCACAGATACGCAGTATTTT	CASTGGRGGTDTQYF
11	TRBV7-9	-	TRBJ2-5	TGTGCCAGCAGCGCCCGTGAGGCCCAGTACTTC	CASSAREAQYF
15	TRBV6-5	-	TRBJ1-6	TGTGCCAGCAGATCGTCAGGGCCCCTTGGTTCACCCCTCCACTTT	CASRSSGPLGSPLHF
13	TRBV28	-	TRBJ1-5	TGTGCCAGCAGTATCGAGGGCAATCAGCCCCAGCATTTT	CASSIEGNQPQHF
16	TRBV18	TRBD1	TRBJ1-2	TGTGCCAGCTCACCGGGGGACAGGGGGGACTCCTATGGCTACACCTTC	CASSPGDRGDSYGYTF
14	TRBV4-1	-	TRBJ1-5	TGCGCCAGCAGCCAAGAAGGACTGAATCAGCCCCAGCATTTT	CASSQEGLNQPQHF
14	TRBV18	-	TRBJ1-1	TGTGCCAGCTCACCCAGGACAGCCAGGGCTGAAGCTTTCTTT	CASSPRTARAEAFF
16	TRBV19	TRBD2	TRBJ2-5	TGTGCCAGTAGTATAAGAAGCGGGGGCTACCAAGAGACCCAGTACTTC	CASSIRSGGYQETQYF
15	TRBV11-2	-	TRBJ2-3	TGTGCCAGCAGCTTCCGGCGTACAGGAACAGATACGCAGTATTTT	CASSFRRTGTDTQYF
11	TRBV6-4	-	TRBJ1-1	TGTGCCAGCAGAATGACACGAAGTCCTTTCTTT	CASRMTRSPFF